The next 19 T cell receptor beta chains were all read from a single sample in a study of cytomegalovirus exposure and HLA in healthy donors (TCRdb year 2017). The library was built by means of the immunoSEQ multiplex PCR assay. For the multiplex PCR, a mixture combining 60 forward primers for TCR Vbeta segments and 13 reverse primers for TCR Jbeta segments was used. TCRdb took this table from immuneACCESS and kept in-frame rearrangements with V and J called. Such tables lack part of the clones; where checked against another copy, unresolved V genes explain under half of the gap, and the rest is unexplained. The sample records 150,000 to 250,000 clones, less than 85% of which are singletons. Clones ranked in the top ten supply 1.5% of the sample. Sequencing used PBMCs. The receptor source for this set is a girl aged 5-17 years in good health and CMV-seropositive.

The CDR3 is CASSQLSGGSGNTIYF. CDR3 sequence (DNA): TGCGCCAGCAGCCAACTCTCCGGAGGCTCTGGAAACACCATATATTTT. The chain links TRBV4-1 to TRBJ1-3; D remains ambiguous. Deletions cut 2 bases from V and 0 bases from J, with 11 bases between. This CDR3 is built from 16 residues. Germline-derived CDR1 and CDR2 are MGHRA and YSYEKL.

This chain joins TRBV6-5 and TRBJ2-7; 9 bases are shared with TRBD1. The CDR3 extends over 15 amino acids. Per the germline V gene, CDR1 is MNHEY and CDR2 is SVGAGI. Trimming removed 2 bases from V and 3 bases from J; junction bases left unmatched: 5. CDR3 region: CASSYDPTGGYEQYF. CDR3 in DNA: TGTGCCAGCAGTTACGACCCGACAGGGGGCTACGAGCAGTACTTC.

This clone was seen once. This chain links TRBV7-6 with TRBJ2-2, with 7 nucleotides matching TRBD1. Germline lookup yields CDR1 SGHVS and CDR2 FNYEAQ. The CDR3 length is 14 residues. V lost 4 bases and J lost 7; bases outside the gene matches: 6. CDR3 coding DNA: TGTGCCAGCAGCTCCGAGGGGGCGGTCGGGGAGCTGTTTTTT. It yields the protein CASSSEGAVGELFF.

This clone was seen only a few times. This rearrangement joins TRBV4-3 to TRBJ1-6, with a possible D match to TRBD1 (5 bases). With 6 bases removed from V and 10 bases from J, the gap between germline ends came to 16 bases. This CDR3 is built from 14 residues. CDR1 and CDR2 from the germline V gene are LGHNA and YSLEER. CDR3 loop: CASRFRGSESPLHF. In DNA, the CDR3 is TGCGCCAGCAGATTTCGGGGGTCTGAGTCACCCCTCCACTTT.

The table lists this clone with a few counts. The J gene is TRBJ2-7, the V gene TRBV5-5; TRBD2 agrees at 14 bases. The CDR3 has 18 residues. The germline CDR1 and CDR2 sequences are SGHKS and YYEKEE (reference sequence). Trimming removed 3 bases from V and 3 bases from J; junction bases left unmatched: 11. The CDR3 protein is CASSWSGTSGGAFYEQYF. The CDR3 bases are TGTGCCAGCAGCTGGTCCGGGACTAGCGGGGGCGCATTCTACGAGCAGTACTTC. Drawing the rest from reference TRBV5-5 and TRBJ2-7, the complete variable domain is DAGVTQSPTHLIKTRGQQVTLRCSPISGHKSVSWYQQVLGQGPQFIFQYYEKEERGRGNFPDRFSARQFPNYSSELNVNALLLGDSALYLCASSWSGTSGGAFYEQYFGPGTRLTVT.

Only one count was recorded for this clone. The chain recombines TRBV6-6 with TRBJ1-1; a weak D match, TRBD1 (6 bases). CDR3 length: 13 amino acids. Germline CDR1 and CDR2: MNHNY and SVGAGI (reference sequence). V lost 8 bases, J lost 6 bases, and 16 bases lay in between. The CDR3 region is CASYLTGLAEAFF. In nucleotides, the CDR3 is TGTGCCAGCTACTTAACAGGGTTAGCTGAAGCTTTCTTT.

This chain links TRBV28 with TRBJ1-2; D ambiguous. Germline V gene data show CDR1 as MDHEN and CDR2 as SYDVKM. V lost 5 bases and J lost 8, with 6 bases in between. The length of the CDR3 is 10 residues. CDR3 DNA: TGTGCCAGCAGTCGGGTGGGCTACACCTTC. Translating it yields CASSRVGYTF.

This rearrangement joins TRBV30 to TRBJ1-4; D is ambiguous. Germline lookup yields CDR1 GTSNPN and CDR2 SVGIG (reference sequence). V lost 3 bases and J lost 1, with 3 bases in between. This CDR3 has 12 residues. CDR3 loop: CAWSITNEKLFF. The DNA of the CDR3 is TGTGCCTGGAGCATAACTAATGAAAAACTGTTTTTT.

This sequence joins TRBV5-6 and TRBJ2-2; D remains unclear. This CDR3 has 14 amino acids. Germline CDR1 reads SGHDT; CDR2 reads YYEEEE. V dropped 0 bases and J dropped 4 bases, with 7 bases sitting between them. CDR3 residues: CASSLGQITGELFF. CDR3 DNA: TGTGCCAGCAGCTTGGGACAAATCACCGGGGAGCTGTTTTTT.

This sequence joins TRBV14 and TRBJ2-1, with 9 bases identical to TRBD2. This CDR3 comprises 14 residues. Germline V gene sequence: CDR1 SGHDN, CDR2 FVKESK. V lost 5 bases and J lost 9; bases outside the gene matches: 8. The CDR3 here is CASSSRGGLREQFF. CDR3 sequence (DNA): TGTGCCAGCAGCTCGCGGGGGGGCCTCCGTGAGCAGTTCTTC.

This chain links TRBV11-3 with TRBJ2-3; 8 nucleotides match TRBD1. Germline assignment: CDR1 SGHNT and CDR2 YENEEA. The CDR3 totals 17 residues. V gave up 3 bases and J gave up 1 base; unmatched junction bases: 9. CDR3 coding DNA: TGTGCCAGCAGCTTGTATCCCATGGACAGGGGCACAGATACGCAGTATTTT. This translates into CASSLYPMDRGTDTQYF.

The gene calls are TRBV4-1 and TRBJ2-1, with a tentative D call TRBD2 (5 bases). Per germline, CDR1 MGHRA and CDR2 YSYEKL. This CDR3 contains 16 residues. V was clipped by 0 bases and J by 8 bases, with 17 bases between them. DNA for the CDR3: TGCGCCAGCAGCCAAGAAACGGCGGTGCTAGCCCATGAGCAGTTCTTC. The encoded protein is CASSQETAVLAHEQFF.

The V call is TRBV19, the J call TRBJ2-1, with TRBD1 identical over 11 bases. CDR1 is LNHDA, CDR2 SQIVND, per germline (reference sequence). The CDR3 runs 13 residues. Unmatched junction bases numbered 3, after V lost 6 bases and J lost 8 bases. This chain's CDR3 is CASSGQGADEQFF. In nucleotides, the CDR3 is TGTGCCAGTAGCGGACAGGGGGCCGATGAGCAGTTCTTC.

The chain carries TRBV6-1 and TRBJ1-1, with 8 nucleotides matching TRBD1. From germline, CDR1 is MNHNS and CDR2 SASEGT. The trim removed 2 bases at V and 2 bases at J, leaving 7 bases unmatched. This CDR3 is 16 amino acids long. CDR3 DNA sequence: TGTGCCAGCAGTGAACGGACAGGGCGCGTCAACACTGAAGCTTTCTTT. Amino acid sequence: CASSERTGRVNTEAFF.

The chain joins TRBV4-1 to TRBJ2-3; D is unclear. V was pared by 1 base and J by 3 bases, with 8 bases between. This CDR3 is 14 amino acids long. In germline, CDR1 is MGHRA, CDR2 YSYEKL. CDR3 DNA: TGCGCCAGCAGCCAAGCTTCACTGACAGATACGCAGTATTTT. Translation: CASSQASLTDTQYF.

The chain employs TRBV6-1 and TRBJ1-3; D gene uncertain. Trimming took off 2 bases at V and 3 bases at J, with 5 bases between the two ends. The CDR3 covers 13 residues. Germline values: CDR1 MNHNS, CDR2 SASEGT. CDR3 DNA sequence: TGTGCCAGCAGTGAAACGGTTGGAAACACCATATATTTT. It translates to CASSETVGNTIYF.

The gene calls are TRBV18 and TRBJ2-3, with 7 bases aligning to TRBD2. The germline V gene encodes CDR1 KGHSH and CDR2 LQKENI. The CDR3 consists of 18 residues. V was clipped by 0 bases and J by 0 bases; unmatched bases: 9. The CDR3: CASSPPGRVWDSTDTQYF. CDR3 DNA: TGTGCCAGCTCACCACCTGGGAGGGTGTGGGATAGCACAGATACGCAGTATTTT.

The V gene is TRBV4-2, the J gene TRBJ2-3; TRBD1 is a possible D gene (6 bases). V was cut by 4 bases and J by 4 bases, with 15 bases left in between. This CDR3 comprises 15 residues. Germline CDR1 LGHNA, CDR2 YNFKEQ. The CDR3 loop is CASSLNRESPDTQYF. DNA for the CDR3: TGTGCCAGCAGCCTGAACAGGGAGTCCCCAGATACGCAGTATTTT.

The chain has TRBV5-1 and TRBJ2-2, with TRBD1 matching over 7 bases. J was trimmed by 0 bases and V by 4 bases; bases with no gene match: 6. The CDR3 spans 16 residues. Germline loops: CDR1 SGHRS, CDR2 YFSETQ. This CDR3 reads CASSPDRASNTGELFF. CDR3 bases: TGCGCCAGCAGCCCAGACAGGGCTTCGAACACCGGGGAGCTGTTTTTT.